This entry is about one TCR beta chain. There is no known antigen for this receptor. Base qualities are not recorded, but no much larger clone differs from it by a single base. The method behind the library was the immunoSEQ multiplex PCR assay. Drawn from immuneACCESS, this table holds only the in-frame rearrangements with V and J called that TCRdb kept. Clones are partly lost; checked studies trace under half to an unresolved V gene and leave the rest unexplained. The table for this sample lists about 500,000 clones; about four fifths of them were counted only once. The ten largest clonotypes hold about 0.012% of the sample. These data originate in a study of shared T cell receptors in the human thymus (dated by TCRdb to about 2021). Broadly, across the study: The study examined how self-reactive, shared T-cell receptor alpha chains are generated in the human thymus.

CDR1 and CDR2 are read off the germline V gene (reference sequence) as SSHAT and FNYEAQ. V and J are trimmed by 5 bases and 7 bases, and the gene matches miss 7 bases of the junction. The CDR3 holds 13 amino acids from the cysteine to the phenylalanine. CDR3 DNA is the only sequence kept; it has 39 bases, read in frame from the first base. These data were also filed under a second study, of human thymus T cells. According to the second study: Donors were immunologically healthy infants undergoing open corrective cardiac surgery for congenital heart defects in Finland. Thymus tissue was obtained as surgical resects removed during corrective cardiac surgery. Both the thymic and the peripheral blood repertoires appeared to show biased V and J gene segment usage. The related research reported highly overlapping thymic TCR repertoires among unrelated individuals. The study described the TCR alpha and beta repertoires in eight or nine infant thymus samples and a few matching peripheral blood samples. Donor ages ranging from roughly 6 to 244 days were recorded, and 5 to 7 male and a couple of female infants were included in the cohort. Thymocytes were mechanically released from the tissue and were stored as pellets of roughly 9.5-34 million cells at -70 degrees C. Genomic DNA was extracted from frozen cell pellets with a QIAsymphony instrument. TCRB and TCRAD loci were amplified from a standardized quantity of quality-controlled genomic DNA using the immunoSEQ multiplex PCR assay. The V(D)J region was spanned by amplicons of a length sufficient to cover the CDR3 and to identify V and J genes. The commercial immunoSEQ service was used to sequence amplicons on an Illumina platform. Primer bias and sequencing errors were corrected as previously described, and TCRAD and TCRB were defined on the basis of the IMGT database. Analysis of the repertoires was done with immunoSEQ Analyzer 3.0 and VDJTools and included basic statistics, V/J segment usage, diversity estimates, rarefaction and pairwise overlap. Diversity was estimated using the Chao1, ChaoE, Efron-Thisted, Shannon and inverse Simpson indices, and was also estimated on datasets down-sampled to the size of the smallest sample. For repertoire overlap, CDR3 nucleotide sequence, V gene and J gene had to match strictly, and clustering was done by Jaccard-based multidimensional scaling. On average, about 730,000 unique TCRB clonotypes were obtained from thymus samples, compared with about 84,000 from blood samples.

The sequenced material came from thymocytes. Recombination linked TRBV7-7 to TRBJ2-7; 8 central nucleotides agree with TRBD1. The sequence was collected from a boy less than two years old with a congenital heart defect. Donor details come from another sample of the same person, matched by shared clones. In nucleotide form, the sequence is TGTGCCAGCAGCCCGGGACAGGTGGCGGAGCAGTACTTC. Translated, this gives CASSPGQVAEQYF.